This is a list of T cell receptor beta chains from one sample in a study of cytomegalovirus exposure and HLA in healthy donors. Assay: immunoSEQ multiplex PCR; the TCRdb copy retains only in-frame clones and omits some. Among approximately 190,000 clones listed, over 65% were seen once. Sequencing used PBMCs. These receptors originate from a young man in good health and CMV-seropositive. CDR3s include the opening cysteine and the closing phenylalanine or tryptophan. The D gene is left open where the match is weak. A row's size may be missing; if present it is once, few, many or a size class.

J gene: TRBJ2-3
V gene: TRBV6-6
clone size: once
D gene: TRBD2
CDR3 protein: CASNRAGGEDTQYF
CDR3 DNA: TGTGCCAGCAATAGAGCGGGAGGGGAAGATACGCAGTATTTT

J gene: TRBJ2-7
V gene: TRBV7-8
clone size: NA
D gene: TRBD2
CDR3 protein: CASSLTSGMMYEQYF
CDR3 DNA: TGTGCCAGCAGCTTGACTAGCGGGATGATGTACGAGCAGTACTTC

J gene: TRBJ1-2
V gene: TRBV14
clone size: NA
D gene: TRBD1
CDR3 protein: CASRRNRGRGYGYTF
CDR3 DNA: TGTGCCAGCAGACGCAACAGGGGGCGCGGCTATGGCTACACCTTC

J gene: TRBJ2-2
V gene: TRBV9
clone size: many
D gene: NA
CDR3 protein: CASSVGGRPGELFF
CDR3 DNA: TGTGCCAGCAGCGTAGGGGGCCGCCCCGGGGAGCTGTTTTTT

J gene: TRBJ2-1
V gene: TRBV6-1
clone size: once
D gene: TRBD2
CDR3 protein: CASSEEGLVGYEQFF
CDR3 DNA: TGTGCCAGCAGTGAAGAGGGACTAGTAGGCTATGAGCAGTTCTTC

J gene: TRBJ1-1
V gene: TRBV5-1
clone size: NA
D gene: NA
CDR3 protein: CASSVGVMNTEAFF
CDR3 DNA: TGCGCCAGCAGCGTAGGGGTTATGAACACTGAAGCTTTCTTT

J gene: TRBJ2-1
V gene: TRBV6-5
clone size: NA
D gene: NA
CDR3 protein: CASTLGLGGGNEQFF
CDR3 DNA: TGTGCCAGCACCCTGGGACTGGGGGGAGGAAATGAGCAGTTCTTC

J gene: TRBJ2-3
V gene: TRBV10-3
clone size: NA
D gene: NA
CDR3 protein: CAISGADTQYF
CDR3 DNA: TGTGCCATCAGCGGAGCAGATACGCAGTATTTT

J gene: TRBJ2-5
V gene: TRBV18
clone size: NA
D gene: NA
CDR3 protein: CASSTIQGVQETQYF
CDR3 DNA: TGTGCCAGCTCAACAATCCAAGGGGTCCAAGAGACCCAGTACTTC

J gene: TRBJ1-2
V gene: TRBV7-2
clone size: NA
D gene: NA
CDR3 protein: CASSLGRGGGYTF
CDR3 DNA: TGTGCCAGCAGCTTAGGAAGGGGGGGTGGCTACACCTTC

J gene: TRBJ2-7
V gene: TRBV27
clone size: once
D gene: TRBD1
CDR3 protein: CASSLGRVDRAYEQYF
CDR3 DNA: TGTGCCAGCAGTTTAGGACGCGTGGACAGGGCCTACGAGCAGTACTTC

J gene: TRBJ2-2
V gene: TRBV10-3
clone size: NA
D gene: NA
CDR3 protein: CAISERLPEGELFF
CDR3 DNA: TGTGCCATCTCGGAGCGATTGCCGGAGGGGGAGCTGTTTTTT